Shown below are 24 T cell receptor beta chains from a single sample sequenced in a study of T-cell reconstitution after alpha-beta-depleted transplantation in children. Molecular barcoding with unique molecular identifiers was used for the TCRbeta library. One entry per CDR3 protein, called by TCRdb with MiXCR from the PCR reads. The table shows 70,000 to 95,000 distinct CDR3 sequences, with about 16% occurring only once. This sample comprised PBMCs, mostly from graft donor cells, obtained 180 days after TCRalphabeta/CD19-depleted stem cell transplant. All receptors derive from a male patient between 2 and 10 years old who had a stem cell transplant for acute lymphoblastic leukemia, so the T cells may come from the graft donor.

The chain combines TRBV5-1 with TRBJ2-5; 7 bases are shared with TRBD2. Trimming took 5 bases from V and 1 from J; bases not matched to a gene: 2. Looked up from germline, CDR1 is SGHRS and CDR2 is YFSETQ. The CDR3 totals 13 residues. CDR3: CASRRGSQETQYF. The DNA for the CDR3 is TGCGCCAGCAGACGCGGGAGCCAAGAGACCCAGTACTTC.

This clonotype was seen only a few times. This sequence joins TRBV7-7 and TRBJ2-1; D call uncertain. The CDR3 is 13 residues long. The germline V gene has CDR1 SSHAT and CDR2 FNYEAQ (reference sequence). V was shortened by 1 base and J by 9 bases, with 10 bases between the two germline ends. In nucleotides, the CDR3 is TGTGCCAGCAGCTTAGTGGCAGACCCTGAGCAGTTCTTC. Amino acid sequence: CASSLVADPEQFF.

This clonotype was recorded at least ten times. The J gene is TRBJ2-3, the V gene TRBV20-1; D remains ambiguous. Germline V gene sequence: CDR1 DFQATT, CDR2 SNEGSKA (reference sequence). V was shortened by 3 bases and J by 0 bases, with 10 bases between the two germline ends. The CDR3 contains 14 residues. CDR3 residues: CSASTVTSTDTQYF. The DNA for the CDR3 is TGCAGTGCTAGCACGGTTACTAGCACAGATACGCAGTATTTT.

This clonotype occurred a few times. The chain uses TRBV5-1 and TRBJ1-2; weak D call: TRBD1 (5 bases). The CDR3 covers 13 residues. V was shortened by 0 bases and J by 3 bases, with 6 bases between the two germline ends. Per the germline V gene, CDR1 is SGHRS and CDR2 is YFSETQ. The CDR3 bases are TGCGCCAGCAGCTTGGCGGGGCACTATGGCTACACCTTC. It specifies CASSLAGHYGYTF.

This clonotype was seen a handful of times. This rearrangement joins TRBV12-3 or TRBV12-4 to TRBJ1-1, with D unresolved. V shed 1 base and J shed 1 base, with 4 bases lying between them. This CDR3 is built from 13 residues. The CDR3 DNA reads TGTGCCAGCAGTTTAGGAAGGAACACTGAAGCTTTCTTT. It codes for CASSLGRNTEAFF.

This clonotype was counted between two and nine times. The chain has TRBV6-2 or TRBV6-3 and TRBJ1-5; unclear D gene. CDR1 MNHEY and CDR2 SVGEGT come from the germline V gene. CDR3 size: 16 residues. V was shortened by 0 bases and J by 1 base, with 10 bases between the two germline ends. The CDR3, as DNA: TGTGCCAGCAGTTACTCGGGCGGGGTGAGCAATCAGCCCCAGCATTTT. It translates to CASSYSGGVSNQPQHF.

This clonotype was detected only a few times. The gene calls are TRBV5-6 and TRBJ1-6, with unresolved D. The CDR3 is made up of 12 amino acids. Germline assignment: CDR1 SGHDT and CDR2 YYEEEE. Trimming cost V 2 bases and J 8 bases, with 5 bases left between them. The chain's CDR3 is CASSFEDSPLHF. The CDR3 DNA reads TGTGCCAGCAGCTTCGAGGATTCACCCCTCCACTTT.

The CDR3 coding sequence is TGTGCCAGCAGCCCGAGATGGAACAGGGGGTTCATCACAGATACGCAGTATTTT. It translates to CASSPRWNRGFITDTQYF. The chain couples TRBV11-1 to TRBJ2-3; 8 bases agree with TRBD1. Germline V gene sequence: CDR1 SGHAT, CDR2 FQDESV (reference sequence). This CDR3 comprises 18 residues. Unmatched junction bases numbered 15, after V lost 5 bases and J lost 2 bases.

This clonotype was seen more than once but under ten times. The chain joins TRBV3-1 to TRBJ2-7; D may be TRBD1 (6 bases). Germline CDR1 and CDR2: LGHDT and YNNKEL (reference sequence). The ends were cut back, 1 base at V and 3 bases at J, with 10 bases in the middle. The length of the CDR3 is 14 residues. Written as DNA, the CDR3 is TGTGCCAGCAGCCAAGTGCACAGGGTCTACGAGCAGTACTTC. It encodes CASSQVHRVYEQYF.

In this sample, this clonotype turned up a few times. The chain carries TRBV12-3 or TRBV12-4 and TRBJ1-2; weak D call: TRBD1 (5 bases). This CDR3 is 14 amino acids long. V dropped 3 bases and J dropped 6 bases, with 14 bases sitting between them. The CDR3 spells CASSFKGPRHGYTF. In DNA, the CDR3 is TGTGCCAGCAGTTTTAAGGGACCTAGGCATGGCTACACCTTC.

This clonotype was detected only once. The genes are TRBV5-6 and TRBJ2-3; 8 bases are shared with TRBD2. With 2 bases clipped from V and 2 bases from J, the junction kept 10 bases outside the gene matches. CDR1 and CDR2 (germline): SGHDT, YYEEEE. The CDR3 length is 17 residues. CDR3 region: CASSFLDLAGTTDTQYF. The CDR3, as DNA: TGTGCCAGCAGCTTCTTAGATCTAGCGGGCACCACAGATACGCAGTATTTT.

The rearrangement links TRBV7-2 to TRBJ2-7; D unresolved. The CDR3 covers 16 residues. The germline gives CDR1 SGHTA, CDR2 FQGNSA. Trimming removed 1 base at V and 3 bases at J, with 16 bases between. CDR3 bases: TGTGCCAGCAGCTTAGGAGTAGGTCCCATAGGCTACGAGCAGTACTTC. Its protein is CASSLGVGPIGYEQYF.

The V and J genes are TRBV5-1 and TRBJ2-7; D tentatively fits TRBD1 or TRBD2 (5 bases each). The CDR3 is made up of 15 amino acids. Per the germline V gene, CDR1 is SGHRS and CDR2 is YFSETQ. Deletions cut 6 bases from V and 0 bases from J, with 16 bases between. CDR3 in amino acids: CASTSGDGFSYEQYF. CDR3 in DNA: TGCGCCAGCACCTCCGGGGACGGTTTCTCCTACGAGCAGTACTTC. The variable domain in full, completed from reference TRBV5-1 and TRBJ2-7, reads KAGVTQTPRYLIKTRGQQVTLSCSPISGHRSVSWYQQTPGQGLQFLFEYFSETQRNKGNFPGRFSGRQFSNSRSEMNVSTLELGDSALYLCASTSGDGFSYEQYFGPGTRLTVT.

There are a few counts of this clonotype. The chain has TRBV12-3 or TRBV12-4 and TRBJ2-2; TRBD1 aligns across 10 bases. V dropped 6 bases and J dropped 1; count of bases not matched to a gene: 17. The CDR3 is 20 residues long. CDR3 bases: TGTGCCAGCAGATACGACAGGGGGCGGCCGACCGGTGGGAACACCGGGGAGCTGTTTTTT. As protein: CASRYDRGRPTGGNTGELFF.

This chain connects TRBV19 to TRBJ2-1, with 7 bases aligning to TRBD2. With V trimmed by 3 bases and J by 10 bases, 9 bases remained unmatched. Germline-derived CDR1 and CDR2 are LNHDA and SQIVND (reference sequence). This CDR3 is 14 amino acids long. The CDR3 is CASSIKSFGGEQFF. The CDR3 DNA sequence: TGTGCCAGTAGTATTAAATCCTTCGGGGGGGAGCAGTTCTTC.

This clonotype was recorded many times. The rearrangement uses TRBV5-1 and TRBJ2-2; D may be TRBD2 (5 bases). Germline V gene data show CDR1 as SGHRS and CDR2 as YFSETQ. The CDR3 runs 14 residues. With 5 bases removed from V and 3 bases from J, the gap between germline ends came to 11 bases. CDR3 nucleotide sequence: TGCGCCAGCAGTAGGCAGCGGTACACCGGGGAGCTGTTTTTT. It is translated as CASSRQRYTGELFF.

This clonotype was counted a few times. The chain recombines TRBV28 with TRBJ1-3, with a weak D call TRBD1 (6 bases). Germline loops: CDR1 MDHEN, CDR2 SYDVKM. This CDR3 is 15 amino acids long. Trimming took off 10 bases at V and 6 bases at J, with 22 bases between the two ends. In nucleotides, the CDR3 is TGTGCCACCAGCCCCCCCGGTACAGGGACAAACACCATATATTTT. Amino acids: CATSPPGTGTNTIYF. Drawing the rest from reference TRBV28 and TRBJ1-3, the complete variable domain is DVKVTQSSRYLVKRTGEKVFLECVQDMDHENMFWYRQDPGLGLRLIYFSYDVKMKEKGDIPEGYSVSREKKERFSLILESASTNQTSMYLCATSPPGTGTNTIYFGEGSWLTVV.

This clonotype has a count of ten or more. The chain joins TRBV7-2 to TRBJ2-5, with TRBD2 matching over 11 bases. CDR3 length: 16 amino acids. The junction had 10 bases not matched to a gene; V was cut back by 5 bases and J by 5 bases. The germline V gene encodes CDR1 SGHTA and CDR2 FQGNSA. CDR3 protein: CASSRASGGWGETQYF. CDR3 bases: TGTGCCAGCAGCCGAGCTAGCGGGGGGTGGGGGGAGACCCAGTACTTC.

The J gene is TRBJ2-7, the V gene TRBV7-9; unclear D gene. Trimming cost V 6 bases and J 2 bases, with 20 bases left between them. The CDR3 sequence is 16 residues long. Germline assignment: CDR1 SEHNR and CDR2 FQNEAQ (reference sequence). The CDR3 DNA reads as TGTGCCAGCAGGCCTGGCTTCAAGAACGGACCCTACGAGCAGTACTTC. The encoded protein is CASRPGFKNGPYEQYF.

This clonotype was picked up many times. The genes are TRBV7-6 and TRBJ1-1; D not certain. Germline V gives CDR1 SGHVS, CDR2 FNYEAQ. This CDR3 is 13 amino acids long. Trimming shortened V by 1 base and J by 1 base, and 4 bases separated the two germline ends. CDR3 sequence reads: CASSLEPNTEAFF. In DNA form, the CDR3 reads TGTGCCAGCAGCTTAGAACCGAACACTGAAGCTTTCTTT.

V usage is TRBV29-1 and J usage is TRBJ1-1; D is unresolved. Trimming removed 4 bases from V and 7 bases from J, with 13 bases in between. Germline lookup yields CDR1 SQVTM and CDR2 ANQGSEA. CDR3 length: 12 residues. The CDR3 protein is CSVGGFALEAFF. CDR3 DNA sequence: TGCAGCGTTGGGGGATTTGCCCTTGAAGCTTTCTTT.

The genes are TRBV12-5 and TRBJ2-7; no clear D. Trimming left V 6 bases short and J 4 bases short, with 7 bases between. This CDR3 spans 11 amino acids. Germline assignment: CDR1 LGHNT and CDR2 FRNRAP. CDR3 loop: CASGPLYEQYF. DNA of the CDR3: TGTGCTAGTGGCCCACTATACGAGCAGTACTTC.

This clonotype was detected only a few times. The rearrangement links TRBV7-9 to TRBJ2-7; 7 positions agree with TRBD1. In germline, CDR1 is SEHNR, CDR2 FQNEAQ (reference sequence). This CDR3 is built from 15 residues. V shed 5 bases and J 0 bases; nucleotides not matched to a gene: 7. CDR3 region: CASSPPDRSSYEQYF. The CDR3, as DNA: TGTGCCAGCAGCCCACCGGACAGGAGCTCCTACGAGCAGTACTTC. Looking up the rest from reference TRBV7-9 and TRBJ2-7 gives the full variable domain: DTGVSQNPRHKITKRGQNVTFRCDPISEHNRLYWYRQTLGQGPEFLTYFQNEAQLEKSRLLSDRFSAERPKGSFSTLEIQRTEQGDSAMYLCASSPPDRSSYEQYFGPGTRLTVT.

This clonotype was counted between two and nine times. The chain carries TRBV5-1 and TRBJ2-7; 8 bases align to TRBD1. V lost 4 bases to trimming and J lost 3 bases; unmatched junction nucleotides: 6. Germline-derived CDR1 and CDR2 are SGHRS and YFSETQ. The CDR3 runs to 14 residues. CDR3 in amino acids: CASSQDRESYEQYF. For the CDR3, the DNA is TGCGCCAGCAGCCAGGACAGGGAGAGCTACGAGCAGTACTTC.